This T cell receptor beta chain came from a study of blood T cell repertoires in COVID-19. Turning to the study itself: COVID-19 samples from acute and convalescent phases originated in the United States, Italy and Spain. PBMCs, B-cell-depleted T cells, or T cells were the source of the cDNA or gDNA that made up the material.

The germline V gene encodes CDR1 MDHEN and CDR2 SYDVKM. There are 19 residues in the CDR3. V shed 2 bases and J shed 0 bases, with 20 bases lying between them. The authors' processing: Amplification with reference gene primers provided the estimates of nucleated cell counts. The protocol was immunoSEQ multiplex PCR, while the TCRdb copy is restricted to in-frame clones and leaves out a portion. That table supplies the V and J calls and clone size; D and trimming were determined from the DNA. Here the sample spans 65,000 to 85,000 clones, about 80% being singletons. This chain connects TRBV28 to TRBJ1-5, with D maybe TRBD1 (6 bases). Sequenced input: peripheral blood. This clonotype was obtained from a man aged 45-65 years with active or convalescent COVID-19. CDR3 in amino acids: CASSLRSGQGIYSNQPQHF. The CDR3 DNA reads as TGTGCCAGCAGTTTAAGAAGTGGGCAGGGGATCTATAGCAATCAGCCCCAGCATTTT.